This paragraph covers one T cell receptor (beta chain) sequence. Its antigen is not identified. Germline V lookup: CDR1 MRHNA, CDR2 SNTAGT. V was clipped by 0 bases and J by 2 bases; unmatched bases: 1. This CDR3 is 16 amino acids long. This sample is part of a study of T cell repertoires in cytomegalovirus infection. About the study: Recently identified HLA-C-restricted CMV epitopes were used, and well-studied HLA-B-restricted CMV epitopes were used as well. Public TCR beta signatures provided an indication of both CMV infection and a matching HLA type. Study results and caveats: CMV-specific TCR beta clonotypes restricted by HLA-C were the ones dominating the ex vivo response.

TCRdb processed the reads anew with MiXCR; each CDR3 protein has one entry. Among around 85,000 distinct CDR3 sequences, 45% to 50% were seen once, and the ten largest hold 80% to 95%. The material was CD8+ T cells from cultured PBMCs, obtained from culture after CMV antigen stimulation. The chain employs TRBV6-4 and TRBJ2-1, with 10 positions matching TRBD2. The TCR comes from a human donor in good health (CMV status not recorded). Some clones in this sample may be carry-over from other donors' samples. The CDR3 sequence is CASSDSSGGAYNEQFF. The CDR3 nucleotides are TGTGCCAGCAGTGACTCAAGCGGGGGGGCCTACAATGAGCAGTTCTTC.